This record concerns one T cell receptor beta chain sequence. The target antigen is unknown. Time point here: newly diagnosed, previously untreated cHL patient sample. Thawed PBMCs yielded CD4+ T cells through magnetic negative selection. The record originates from a study of PD-1 blockade in classical Hodgkin lymphoma. Study findings and constraints: What caused the repertoire differences, perhaps disease activity or prior therapy, remains undefined.

Trimming cost V 4 bases and J 4 bases; bases outside gene matches: 12. Per the germline V gene, CDR1 is ENHRY and CDR2 is SYGVKD. The CDR3 contains 17 residues. The assay was immunoSEQ multiplex PCR, and TCRdb's table has in-frame clones only and misses some. The data hold nearly 35,000 clones, with 75% to 90% observed a single time. This sequence originates from a human donor with classical Hodgkin lymphoma. This chain connects TRBV10-3 to TRBJ2-7; 11 bases line up with TRBD1. Sequenced material: CD4+ T cells from blood. The CDR3 is CAISADIPGQGEYEQYF. Written as DNA, the CDR3 is TGTGCCATCAGTGCCGATATCCCGGGACAGGGGGAGTACGAGCAGTACTTC.